This T cell receptor beta chain was sequenced during a study of T cells in Graves' hyperthyroidism and ophthalmopathy. Per the germline V gene, CDR1 is SQVTM and CDR2 is ANQGSEA. The CDR3 loop spans 14 amino acids. The junction had 7 bases not matched to a gene; V was cut back by 5 bases and J by 2 bases. Researchers took RNA transcripts and amplified the TCR beta CDR3 regions from them. Carried out on the TCR CDR3, a first-round RT-PCR used the HTBI primer set. TCRdb fed the multiplex PCR reads into MiXCR, producing one record per CDR3 protein. The data show 450,000 to 650,000 distinct CDR3 sequences, 14% seen once.

This receptor was identified in a woman aged 18-30 years with Graves' ophthalmopathy. The sample comprised blood. The chain carries TRBV29-1 and TRBJ2-3; 7 nucleotides agree with TRBD2. The CDR3 region is CSVHDGGVTDTQYF. The CDR3 nucleotides read TGCAGCGTTCATGATGGGGGGGTCACAGATACGCAGTATTTT.